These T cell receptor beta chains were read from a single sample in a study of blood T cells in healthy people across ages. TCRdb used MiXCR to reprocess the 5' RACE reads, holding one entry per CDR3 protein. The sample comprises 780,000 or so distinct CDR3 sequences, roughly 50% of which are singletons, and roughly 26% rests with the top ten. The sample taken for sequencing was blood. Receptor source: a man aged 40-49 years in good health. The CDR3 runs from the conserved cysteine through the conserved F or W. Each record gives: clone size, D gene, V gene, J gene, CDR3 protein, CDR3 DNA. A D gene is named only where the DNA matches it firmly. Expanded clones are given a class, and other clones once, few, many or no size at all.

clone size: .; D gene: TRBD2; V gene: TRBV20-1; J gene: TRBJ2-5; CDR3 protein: CSAGLVGEGQETQYF; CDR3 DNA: TGCAGTGCTGGACTAGTTGGGGAGGGCCAAGAGACCCAGTACTTC
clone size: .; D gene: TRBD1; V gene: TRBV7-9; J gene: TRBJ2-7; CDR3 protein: CASSTSGQGAYEQYF; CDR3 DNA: TGTGCCAGCAGTACCTCGGGACAGGGGGCCTACGAGCAGTACTTC
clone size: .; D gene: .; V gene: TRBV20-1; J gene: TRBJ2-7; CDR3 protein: CSARGLYEQYF; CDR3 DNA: TGCAGTGCTAGAGGACTCTACGAGCAGTACTTC
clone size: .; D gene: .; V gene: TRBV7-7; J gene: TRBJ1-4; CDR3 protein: CASSLSADEKLFF; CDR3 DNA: TGTGCTAGCAGCTTATCGGCAGATGAAAAACTGTTTTTT
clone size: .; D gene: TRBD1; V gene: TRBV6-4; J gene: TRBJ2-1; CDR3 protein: CASSDAPHLGQHNEQFF; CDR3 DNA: TGTGCCAGCAGTGACGCTCCCCATCTGGGACAGCACAATGAGCAGTTCTTC
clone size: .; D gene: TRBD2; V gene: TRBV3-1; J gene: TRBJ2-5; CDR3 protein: CASSPVFLAGEETQYF; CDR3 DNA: TGTGCCAGCAGCCCCGTCTTCCTAGCGGGAGAGGAGACCCAGTACTTC
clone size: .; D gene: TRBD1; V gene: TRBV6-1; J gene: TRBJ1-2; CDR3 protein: CASTSRDRVGYGYTF; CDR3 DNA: TGTGCCAGCACCTCCCGGGACAGGGTAGGATATGGCTACACCTTC
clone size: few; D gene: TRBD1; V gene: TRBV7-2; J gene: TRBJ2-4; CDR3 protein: CASSSRDRGHRYIQYF; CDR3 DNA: TGTGCCAGCAGCTCCCGGGACAGGGGGCATAGGTACATTCAGTACTTC
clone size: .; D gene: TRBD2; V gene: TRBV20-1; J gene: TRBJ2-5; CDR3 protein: CSARDPGGRAEIPLETQYF; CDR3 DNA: TGCAGTGCTAGAGATCCTGGCGGGAGGGCCGAAATCCCCCTAGAGACCCAGTACTTC
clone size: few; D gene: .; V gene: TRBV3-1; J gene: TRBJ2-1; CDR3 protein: CASSLLRQNEQFF; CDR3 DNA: TGTGCCAGCAGCCTGCTGCGGCAGAATGAGCAGTTCTTC
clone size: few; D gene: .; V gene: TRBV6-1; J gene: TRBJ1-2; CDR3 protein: CASSESSRFAYGYTF; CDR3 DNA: TGTGCCAGCAGTGAATCCAGCAGGTTTGCCTATGGCTACACCTTC
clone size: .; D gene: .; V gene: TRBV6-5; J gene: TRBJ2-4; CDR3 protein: CANRLLNIQYF; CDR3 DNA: TGTGCCAACAGACTCCTAAACATTCAGTACTTC
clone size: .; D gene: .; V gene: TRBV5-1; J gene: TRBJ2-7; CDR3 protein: CASSGDRSIYEQYF; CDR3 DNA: TGCGCCAGCAGCGGCGACAGATCCATCTACGAGCAGTACTTC
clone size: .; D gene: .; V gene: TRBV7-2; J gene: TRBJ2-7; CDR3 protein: CASSLSQGFYEQYF; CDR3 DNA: TGTGCCAGCAGCTTAAGTCAGGGTTTCTACGAGCAGTACTTC
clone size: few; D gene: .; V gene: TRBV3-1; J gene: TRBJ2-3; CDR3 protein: CASSQDLKDTQYF; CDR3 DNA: TGTGCCAGCAGCCAAGACCTCAAAGATACGCAGTATTTT
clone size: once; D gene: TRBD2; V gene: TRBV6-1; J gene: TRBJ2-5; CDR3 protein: CATGTSGMTQYF; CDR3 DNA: TGTGCCACCGGTACTAGCGGGATGACCCAGTACTTC
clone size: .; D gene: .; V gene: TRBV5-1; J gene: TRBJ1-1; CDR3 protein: CASSLVGQNTEAFF; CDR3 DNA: TGCGCCAGCAGCTTGGTAGGCCAGAACACTGAAGCTTTCTTT
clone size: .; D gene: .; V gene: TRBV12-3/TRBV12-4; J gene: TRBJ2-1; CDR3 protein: CASRPSTGTYNEQFF; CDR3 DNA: TGTGCCAGCAGACCCTCTACAGGGACCTACAATGAGCAGTTCTTC
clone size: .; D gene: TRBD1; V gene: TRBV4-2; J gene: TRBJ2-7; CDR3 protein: CASSQAGTGGHEQYF; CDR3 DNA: TGTGCCAGCAGCCAAGCCGGGACAGGGGGTCACGAGCAGTACTTC
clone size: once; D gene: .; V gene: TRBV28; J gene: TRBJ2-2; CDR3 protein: CASSLQWNTGELFF; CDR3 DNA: TGTGCCAGCAGTTTGCAATGGAACACCGGGGAGCTGTTTTTT
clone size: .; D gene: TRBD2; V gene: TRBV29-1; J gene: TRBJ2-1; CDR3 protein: CSVDGGGAYNEQFF; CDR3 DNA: TGCAGCGTTGATGGGGGAGGGGCCTACAATGAGCAGTTCTTC
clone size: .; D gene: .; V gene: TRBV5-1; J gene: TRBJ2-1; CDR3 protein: CASSLYSGNEQFF; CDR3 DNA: TGCGCCAGCAGCTTGTATTCGGGTAATGAGCAGTTCTTC
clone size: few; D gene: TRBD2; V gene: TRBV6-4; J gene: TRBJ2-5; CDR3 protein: CASSESSGDQETQYF; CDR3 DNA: TGTGCCAGCAGTGAGTCTAGCGGGGACCAAGAGACCCAGTACTTC
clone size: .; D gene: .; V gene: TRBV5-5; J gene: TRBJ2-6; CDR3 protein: CASSVDLGANVLTF; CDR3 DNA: TGTGCCAGCAGCGTAGACTTGGGGGCCAACGTCCTGACTTTC
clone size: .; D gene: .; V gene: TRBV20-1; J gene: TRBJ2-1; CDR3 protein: CSAKKEIPGNNEQFF; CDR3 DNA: TGCAGTGCAAAGAAAGAGATACCGGGAAACAATGAGCAGTTCTTC
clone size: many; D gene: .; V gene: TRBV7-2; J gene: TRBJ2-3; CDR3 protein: CASSFTDTQYF; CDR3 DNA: TGTGCCAGCAGCTTCACAGATACGCAGTATTTT
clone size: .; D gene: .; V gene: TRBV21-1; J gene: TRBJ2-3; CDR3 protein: CASSKALRDREGIADTQYF; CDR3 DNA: TGTGCCAGCAGCAAAGCGCTCAGGGACAGGGAGGGGATTGCAGATACGCAGTATTTT